The 17 T cell receptor beta chains presented below share a single source sample, sequenced in a study of T cell repertoires in cytomegalovirus infection. Each CDR3 protein gets one entry after TCRdb re-called the reads with MiXCR. Here the sample spans 250,000 to 300,000 distinct CDR3 sequences, roughly 13% being singletons. The sequencing input was PBMCs. The receptors were sampled from a human donor in good health (CMV status not recorded). Some clones in this sample may be carry-over from other donors' samples.

A few counts support this clonotype. The genes are TRBV9 and TRBJ2-5, with 7 bases matching TRBD2. This CDR3 contains 17 residues. The germline gives CDR1 SGDLS, CDR2 YYNGEE. The J segment lost 4 bases and the V segment lost 4 bases, leaving 16 bases of the junction unmatched. CDR3 amino acids: CASSPWPRREGPETQYF. CDR3 coding DNA: TGTGCCAGCAGCCCCTGGCCCCGGAGGGAGGGACCAGAGACCCAGTACTTC.

The V and J genes are TRBV5-6 and TRBJ2-3; D ambiguous. The CDR3 spans 12 residues. Per the germline V gene, CDR1 is SGHDT and CDR2 is YYEEEE. The V gene lost 6 bases and the J gene lost 6 bases, with 11 bases spanning the gap. The CDR3 loop is CASKKLGDTQYF. The CDR3 nucleotides read TGTGCCAGCAAAAAATTAGGGGATACGCAGTATTTT. Full variable domain (remainder filled in from reference TRBV5-6 and TRBJ2-3): DAGVTQSPTHLIKTRGQQVTLRCSPKSGHDTVSWYQQALGQGPQFIFQYYEEEERQRGNFPDRFSGHQFPNYSSELNVNALLLGDSALYLCASKKLGDTQYFGPGTRLTVL.

V is TRBV7-2 and J is TRBJ2-5; the D is unclear. V lost 4 bases and J 5 bases, leaving 14 bases between the germline ends. Germline V CDR1 and CDR2: SGHTA, FQGNSA. This CDR3 is built from 14 residues. Here the CDR3 reads CASSYGPFGETQYF. In nucleotides, the CDR3 is TGTGCCAGCAGCTACGGGCCTTTTGGGGAGACCCAGTACTTC.

The chain uses TRBV5-6 and TRBJ2-7; no firm D call. This CDR3 comprises 15 residues. Between the trimmed V and J ends, which lost 2 bases and 3 bases, there was a span of 15 bases. The germline gives CDR1 SGHDT, CDR2 YYEEEE. In DNA, the CDR3 is TGTGCCAGCAGCTTTCGACTCCCCGGCGGCTACGAGCAGTACTTC. This gives the protein CASSFRLPGGYEQYF.

This clonotype was seen at least ten times. The chain has TRBV7-2 and TRBJ2-2, with D maybe TRBD2 (6 bases). V was trimmed by 5 bases and J by 0 bases, leaving 13 bases between them. CDR3 length equals 16 residues. Germline lookup yields CDR1 SGHTA and CDR2 FQGNSA. CDR3 amino acids: CASSKIPSANTGELFF. The CDR3 DNA reads TGTGCCAGCAGCAAAATTCCTAGCGCGAACACCGGGGAGCTGTTTTTT.

Many counts were recorded for this clonotype. The chain links TRBV25-1 to TRBJ2-5; D not certain. CDR1 and CDR2 from the germline V gene are MGHDK and SYGVNS. V gave up 6 bases and J gave up 2 bases, with 10 bases separating them. The CDR3 is made up of 13 amino acids. CDR3 in DNA: TGTGCCAGCAGGCGAGCAGGACAAGAGACCCAGTACTTC. This translates into CASRRAGQETQYF.

The sample holds many counts of this clonotype. The rearrangement links TRBV7-2 to TRBJ1-2, with a tentative D call TRBD1 (6 bases). Germline V CDR1 and CDR2: SGHTA, FQGNSA. V lost 0 bases to trimming and J lost 2 bases, with 10 bases between them. This CDR3 contains 15 residues. CDR3 residues: CASSLAAGANYGYTF. CDR3 coding DNA: TGTGCCAGCAGCTTAGCTGCGGGGGCCAACTATGGCTACACCTTC.

The chain joins TRBV29-1 to TRBJ2-1; no clear D. Trimming cost V 4 bases and J 6 bases, with 16 bases left between them. Germline V gene sequence: CDR1 SQVTM, CDR2 ANQGSEA. The CDR3 loop spans 14 amino acids. The CDR3 DNA reads TGCAGCGTTGGTTTAGATTTGGTGGTCAATGAGCAGTTCTTC. The encoded protein is CSVGLDLVVNEQFF.

This clonotype has just a few counts. This sequence joins TRBV4-1 and TRBJ1-4, with D tentatively TRBD1 (5 bases). From germline, CDR1 is MGHRA and CDR2 YSYEKL. There are 16 residues in the CDR3. The V gene lost 6 bases and the J gene lost 6 bases, with 20 bases spanning the gap. This CDR3 reads CASSTRNGQLDEKLFF. As DNA, the CDR3 is TGCGCCAGCAGTACAAGGAACGGACAACTTGATGAAAAACTGTTTTTT.

This clonotype appeared once. The CDR3: CAITYGTANGYTF. The CDR3 nucleotides read TGTGCCATCACTTATGGAACAGCGAACGGCTACACCTTC. The chain carries TRBV10-3 and TRBJ1-2; D call uncertain. Germline V gene data show CDR1 as ENHRY and CDR2 as SYGVKD. V was clipped by 7 bases and J by 8 bases, with 17 bases between them. This CDR3 contains 13 residues.

The rearrangement joins TRBV20-1 to TRBJ1-3; D is unclear. From germline, CDR1 is DFQATT and CDR2 SNEGSKA (reference sequence). The V and J ends lost 0 bases and 2 bases respectively, with 11 bases between them. The CDR3 has 15 residues. CDR3 nucleotides: TGCAGTGCTAGAGATAGTAGGGCGGCTGGAAACACCATATATTTT. Translated, it gives CSARDSRAAGNTIYF.

Only a few counts were recorded for this clonotype. The rearrangement joins TRBV20-1 to TRBJ2-5; 7 bases fit TRBD2. The CDR3 length is 13 residues. The ends lost 6 bases at V and 5 bases at J; junction bases unmatched: 9. Per germline, CDR1 DFQATT and CDR2 SNEGSKA (reference sequence). The CDR3 DNA reads as TGCAGTGCCCGCAAGTTGGGGGGGGAGACCCAGTACTTC. Protein sequence: CSARKLGGETQYF.

This clonotype has at least ten counts. The chain recombines TRBV6-1 with TRBJ1-1; D is perhaps TRBD1 (5 bases). Trimming took 2 bases from V and 3 from J, leaving 7 bases between them. The germline CDR1 and CDR2 sequences are MNHNS and SASEGT. CDR3 length: 13 residues. CDR3 coding DNA: TGTGCCAGCAGTGAAACCAGGGACACTGAAGCTTTCTTT. It translates to CASSETRDTEAFF.

This clonotype was counted many times. The chain links TRBV7-8 to TRBJ2-7, with 9 bases identical to TRBD1. Trimming cost V 4 bases and J 0 bases; bases outside gene matches: 4. CDR1 is SGHVS, CDR2 FQNEAQ, per germline. The CDR3 is 15 amino acids. CDR3 DNA: TGTGCCAGCAGCTGGGACAGGGAAGCCTCCTACGAGCAGTACTTC. Its protein product is CASSWDREASYEQYF. Complete variable domain (other parts from reference TRBV7-8 and TRBJ2-7): GAGVSQSPRYKVAKRGQDVALRCDPISGHVSLFWYQQALGQGPEFLTYFQNEAQLDKSGLPSDRFFAERPEGSVSTLKIQRTQQEDSAVYLCASSWDREASYEQYFGPGTRLTVT.

In its sample, this clonotype was seen many times. The chain links TRBV5-4 to TRBJ2-3; D is unclear. The CDR3 runs 13 residues. Germline lookup yields CDR1 SGHNT and CDR2 YYREEE (reference sequence). V gave up 5 bases and J gave up 0 bases, with 7 bases separating them. In DNA form, the CDR3 reads TGTGCCAGCAGGGTCTCTAGCACAGATACGCAGTATTTT. It is translated as CASRVSSTDTQYF.

The chain links TRBV9 to TRBJ2-2; D might be TRBD1 (6 bases). Trimming pared 0 bases from V and 0 bases from J, leaving 9 bases between. Germline V gene lookup returns CDR1 SGDLS and CDR2 YYNGEE. The CDR3 runs 16 residues. This CDR3 reads CASSVAGTTNTGELFF. CDR3 nucleotides: TGTGCCAGCAGCGTAGCCGGGACAACGAACACCGGGGAGCTGTTTTTT. The variable domain in full, with the rest retrieved from reference TRBV9 and TRBJ2-2, is DSGVTQTPKHLITATGQRVTLRCSPRSGDLSVYWYQQSLDQGLQFLIQYYNGEERAKGNILERFSAQQFPDLHSELNLSSLELGDSALYFCASSVAGTTNTGELFFGEGSRLTVL.

Only a few counts were recorded for this clonotype. The CDR3 bases are TGTGCCAGTAGTATCGCCAGCGCCACAGATACGCAGTATTTT. Encoded protein: CASSIASATDTQYF. The chain links TRBV19 to TRBJ2-3; D gene unclear. The germline V and J ends were trimmed by 3 bases and 2 bases, with 9 bases remaining between them. This CDR3 contains 14 residues. The germline V gene has CDR1 LNHDA and CDR2 SQIVND (reference sequence).